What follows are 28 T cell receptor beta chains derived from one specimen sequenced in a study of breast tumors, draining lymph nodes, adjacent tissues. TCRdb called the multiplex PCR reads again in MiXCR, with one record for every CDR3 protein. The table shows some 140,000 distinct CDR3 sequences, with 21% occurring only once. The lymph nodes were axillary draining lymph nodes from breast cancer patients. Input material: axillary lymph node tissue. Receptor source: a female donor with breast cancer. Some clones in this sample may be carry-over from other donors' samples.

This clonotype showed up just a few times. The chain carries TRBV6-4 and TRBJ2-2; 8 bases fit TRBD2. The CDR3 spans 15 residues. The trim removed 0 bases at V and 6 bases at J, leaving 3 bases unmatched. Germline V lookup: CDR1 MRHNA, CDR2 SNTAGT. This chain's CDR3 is CASSDSVGGAGELFF. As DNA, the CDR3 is TGTGCCAGCAGTGACTCAGTCGGGGGGGCCGGGGAGCTGTTTTTT.

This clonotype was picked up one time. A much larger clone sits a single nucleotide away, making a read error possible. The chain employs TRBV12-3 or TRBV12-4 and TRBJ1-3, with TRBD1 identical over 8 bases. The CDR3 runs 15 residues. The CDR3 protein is CAGSSGGTAGNTIYF. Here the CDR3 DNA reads TGTGCCGGCAGTTCAGGGGGCACTGCAGGAAACACCATATATTTT.

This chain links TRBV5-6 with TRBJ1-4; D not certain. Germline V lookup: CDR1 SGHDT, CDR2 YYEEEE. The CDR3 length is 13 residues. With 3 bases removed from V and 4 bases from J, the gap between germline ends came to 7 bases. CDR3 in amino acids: CASSSVNNEKLFF. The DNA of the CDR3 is TGTGCCAGCAGCTCCGTAAATAATGAAAAACTGTTTTTT.

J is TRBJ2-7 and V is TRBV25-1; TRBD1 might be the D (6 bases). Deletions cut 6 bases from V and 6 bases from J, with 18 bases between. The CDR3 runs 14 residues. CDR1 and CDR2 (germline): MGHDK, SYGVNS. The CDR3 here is CASSPDRLNGEQYF. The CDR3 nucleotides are TGTGCCAGCAGCCCCGACAGGTTAAATGGCGAGCAGTACTTC.

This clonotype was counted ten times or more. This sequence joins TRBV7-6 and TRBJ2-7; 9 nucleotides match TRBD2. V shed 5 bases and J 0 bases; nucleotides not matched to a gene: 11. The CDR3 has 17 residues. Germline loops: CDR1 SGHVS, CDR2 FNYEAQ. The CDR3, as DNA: TGTGCCAGCAGCCCCCGACCCGGACTAGCGACCTCCTACGAGCAGTACTTC. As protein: CASSPRPGLATSYEQYF.

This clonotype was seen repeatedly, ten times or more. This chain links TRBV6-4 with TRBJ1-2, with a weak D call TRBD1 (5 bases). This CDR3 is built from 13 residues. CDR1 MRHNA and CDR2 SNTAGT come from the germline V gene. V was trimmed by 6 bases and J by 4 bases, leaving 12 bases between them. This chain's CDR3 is CASRVGVGYGYTF. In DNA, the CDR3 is TGTGCCAGCAGAGTAGGGGTGGGCTATGGCTACACCTTC.

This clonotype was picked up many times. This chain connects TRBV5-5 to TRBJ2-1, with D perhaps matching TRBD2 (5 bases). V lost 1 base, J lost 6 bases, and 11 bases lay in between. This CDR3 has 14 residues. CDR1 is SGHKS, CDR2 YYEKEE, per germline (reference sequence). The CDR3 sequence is CASSLWPSTNEQFF. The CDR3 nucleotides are TGTGCCAGCAGCTTGTGGCCTAGCACCAATGAGCAGTTCTTC. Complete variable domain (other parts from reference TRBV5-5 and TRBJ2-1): DAGVTQSPTHLIKTRGQQVTLRCSPISGHKSVSWYQQVLGQGPQFIFQYYEKEERGRGNFPDRFSARQFPNYSSELNVNALLLGDSALYLCASSLWPSTNEQFFGPGTRLTVL.

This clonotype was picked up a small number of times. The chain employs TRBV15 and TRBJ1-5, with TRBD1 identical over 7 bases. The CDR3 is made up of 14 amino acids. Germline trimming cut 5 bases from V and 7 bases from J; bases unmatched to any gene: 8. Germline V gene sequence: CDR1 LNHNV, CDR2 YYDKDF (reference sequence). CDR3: CATSGGQGGQPQHF. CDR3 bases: TGTGCCACCAGCGGAGGTCAAGGGGGCCAGCCCCAGCATTTT.

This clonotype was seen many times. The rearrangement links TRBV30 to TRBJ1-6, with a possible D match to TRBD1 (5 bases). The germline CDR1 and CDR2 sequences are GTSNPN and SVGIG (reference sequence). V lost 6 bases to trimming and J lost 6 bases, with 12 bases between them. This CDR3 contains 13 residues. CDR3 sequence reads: CACRELGNSPLHF. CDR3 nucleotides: TGTGCCTGCAGGGAATTGGGTAATTCACCCCTCCACTTT.

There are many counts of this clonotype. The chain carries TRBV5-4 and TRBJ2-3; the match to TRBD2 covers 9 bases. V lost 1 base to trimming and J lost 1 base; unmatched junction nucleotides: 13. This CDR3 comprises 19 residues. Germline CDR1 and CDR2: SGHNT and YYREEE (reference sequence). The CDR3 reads CASSLKVLVAGERTDTQYF. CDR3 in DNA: TGTGCCAGCAGCTTGAAGGTTTTAGTAGCGGGAGAGCGCACAGATACGCAGTATTTT. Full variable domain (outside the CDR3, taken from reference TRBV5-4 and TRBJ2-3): ETGVTQSPTHLIKTRGQQVTLRCSSQSGHNTVSWYQQALGQGPQFIFQYYREEENGRGNFPPRFSGLQFPNYSSELNVNALELDDSALYLCASSLKVLVAGERTDTQYFGPGTRLTVL.

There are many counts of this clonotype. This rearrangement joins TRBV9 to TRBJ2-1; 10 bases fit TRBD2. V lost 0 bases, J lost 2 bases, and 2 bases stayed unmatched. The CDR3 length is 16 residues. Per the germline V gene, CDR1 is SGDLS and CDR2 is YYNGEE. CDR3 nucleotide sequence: TGTGCCAGCAGCGTAGGCACTAGCGGGGCCTACAATGAGCAGTTCTTC. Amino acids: CASSVGTSGAYNEQFF. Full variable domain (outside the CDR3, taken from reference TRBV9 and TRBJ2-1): DSGVTQTPKHLITATGQRVTLRCSPRSGDLSVYWYQQSLDQGLQFLIQYYNGEERAKGNILERFSAQQFPDLHSELNLSSLELGDSALYFCASSVGTSGAYNEQFFGPGTRLTVL.

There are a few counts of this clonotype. The CDR3 DNA follows: TGTGCCTGGCTCAGGACTGCTCCCCGGACCGGGGAGCTGTTTTTT. This gives the protein CAWLRTAPRTGELFF. The chain recombines TRBV30 with TRBJ2-2; tentatively, D is TRBD2 (5 bases). The CDR3 runs to 15 residues. The V gene's germline CDR1 is GTSNPN and CDR2 SVGIG (reference sequence). Deletions cut 5 bases from V and 5 bases from J, with 18 bases between.

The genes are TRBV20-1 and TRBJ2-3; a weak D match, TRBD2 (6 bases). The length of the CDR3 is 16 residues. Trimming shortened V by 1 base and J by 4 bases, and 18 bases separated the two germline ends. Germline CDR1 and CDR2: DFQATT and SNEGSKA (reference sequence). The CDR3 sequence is CSARGLLAGYADTQYF. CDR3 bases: TGCAGTGCTAGAGGTCTACTAGCCGGATACGCAGATACGCAGTATTTT.

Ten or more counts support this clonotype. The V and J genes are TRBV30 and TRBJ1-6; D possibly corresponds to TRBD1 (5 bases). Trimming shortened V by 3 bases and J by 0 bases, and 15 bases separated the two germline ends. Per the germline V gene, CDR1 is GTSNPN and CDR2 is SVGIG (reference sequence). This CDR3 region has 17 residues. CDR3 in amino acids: CAWSPLPGSSYNSPLHF. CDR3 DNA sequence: TGTGCCTGGAGCCCTCTGCCAGGGAGCTCCTATAATTCACCCCTCCACTTT. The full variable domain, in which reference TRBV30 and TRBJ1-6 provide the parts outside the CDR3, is SQTIHQWPATLVQPVGSPLSLECTVEGTSNPNLYWYRQAAGRGLQLLFYSVGIGQISSEVPQNLSASRPQDRQFILSSKKLLLSDSGFYLCAWSPLPGSSYNSPLHFGNGTRLTVT.

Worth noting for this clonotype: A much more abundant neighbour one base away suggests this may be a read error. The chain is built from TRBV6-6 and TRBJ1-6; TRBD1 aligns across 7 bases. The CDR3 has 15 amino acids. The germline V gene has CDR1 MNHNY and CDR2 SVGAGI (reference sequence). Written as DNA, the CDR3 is TGTGCCAGCATGACCCGGGACAGAGATAATTCACCCCCCCACTTT. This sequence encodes CASMTRDRDNSPPHF.

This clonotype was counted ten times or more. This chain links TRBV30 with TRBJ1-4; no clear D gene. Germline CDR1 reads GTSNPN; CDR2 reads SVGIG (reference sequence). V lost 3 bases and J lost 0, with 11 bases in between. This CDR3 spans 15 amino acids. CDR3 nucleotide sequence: TGTGCCTGGAGAGGTAGTGGGGCAACTAATGAAAAACTGTTTTTT. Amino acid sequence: CAWRGSGATNEKLFF.

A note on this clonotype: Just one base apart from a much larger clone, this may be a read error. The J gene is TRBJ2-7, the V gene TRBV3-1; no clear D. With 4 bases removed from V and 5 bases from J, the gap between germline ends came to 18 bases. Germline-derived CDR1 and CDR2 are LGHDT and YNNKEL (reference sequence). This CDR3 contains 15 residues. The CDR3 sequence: CASSLTSGRMDEQYF. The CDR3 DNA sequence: TGTGCCAGCAGCCTCACTTCCGGGCGGATGGACGAGCAGTACTTC.

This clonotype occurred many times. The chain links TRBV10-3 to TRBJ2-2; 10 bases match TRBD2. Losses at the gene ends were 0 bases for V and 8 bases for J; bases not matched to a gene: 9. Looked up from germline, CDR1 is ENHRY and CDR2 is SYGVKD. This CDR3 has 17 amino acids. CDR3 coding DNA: TGTGCCATCAGTGAGTCGTTCCTAGCGGGAGATCCGGGGGAGCTGTTTTTT. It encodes CAISESFLAGDPGELFF.

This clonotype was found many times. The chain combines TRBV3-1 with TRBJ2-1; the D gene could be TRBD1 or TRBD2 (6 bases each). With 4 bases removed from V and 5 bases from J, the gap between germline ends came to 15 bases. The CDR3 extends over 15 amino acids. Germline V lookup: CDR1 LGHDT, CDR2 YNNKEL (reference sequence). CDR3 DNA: TGTGCCAGCAGCCGGGCGGGACAAGGCAACAATGAGCAGTTCTTC. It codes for CASSRAGQGNNEQFF.

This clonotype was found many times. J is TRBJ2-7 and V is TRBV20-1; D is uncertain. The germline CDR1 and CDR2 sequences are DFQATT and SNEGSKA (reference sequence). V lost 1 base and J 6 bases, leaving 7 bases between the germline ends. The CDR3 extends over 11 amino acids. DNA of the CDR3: TGCAGTGCTAGAGCGAGAGGCGAGCAGTACTTC. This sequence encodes CSARARGEQYF.

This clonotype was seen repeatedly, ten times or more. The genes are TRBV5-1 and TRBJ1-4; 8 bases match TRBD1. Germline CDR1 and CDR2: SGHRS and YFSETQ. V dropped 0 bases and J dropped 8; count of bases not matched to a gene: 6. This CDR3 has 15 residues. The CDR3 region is CASSLETGGREKLFF. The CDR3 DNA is TGCGCCAGCAGCTTGGAAACAGGGGGGCGGGAAAAACTGTTTTTT. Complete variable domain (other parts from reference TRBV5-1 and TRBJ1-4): KAGVTQTPRYLIKTRGQQVTLSCSPISGHRSVSWYQQTPGQGLQFLFEYFSETQRNKGNFPGRFSGRQFSNSRSEMNVSTLELGDSALYLCASSLETGGREKLFFGSGTQLSVL.

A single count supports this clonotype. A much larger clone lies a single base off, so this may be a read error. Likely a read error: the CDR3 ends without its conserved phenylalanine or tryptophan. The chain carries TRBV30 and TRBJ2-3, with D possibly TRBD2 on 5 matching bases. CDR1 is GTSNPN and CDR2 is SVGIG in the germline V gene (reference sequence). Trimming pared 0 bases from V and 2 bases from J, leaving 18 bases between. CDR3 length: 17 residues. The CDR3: CAWSVPRTHDTTDTQYS. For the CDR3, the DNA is TGTGCCTGGAGTGTACCCCGGACTCACGACACCACAGATACGCAGTATTCT.

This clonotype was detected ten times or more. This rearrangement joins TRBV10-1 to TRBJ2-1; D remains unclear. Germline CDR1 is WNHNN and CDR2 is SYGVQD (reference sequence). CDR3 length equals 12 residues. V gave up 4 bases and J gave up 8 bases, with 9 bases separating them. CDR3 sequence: CASSVRADEQFF. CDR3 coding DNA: TGCGCCAGCAGTGTTCGAGCCGATGAGCAGTTCTTC.

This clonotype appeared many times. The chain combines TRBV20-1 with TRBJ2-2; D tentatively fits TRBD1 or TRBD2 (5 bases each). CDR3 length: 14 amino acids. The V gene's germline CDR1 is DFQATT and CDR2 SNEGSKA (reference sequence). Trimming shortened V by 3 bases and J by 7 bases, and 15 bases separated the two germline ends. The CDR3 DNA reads TGCAGTGCTAGGAGGGACGGGACGGACGGGGAGCTGTTTTTT. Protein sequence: CSARRDGTDGELFF.

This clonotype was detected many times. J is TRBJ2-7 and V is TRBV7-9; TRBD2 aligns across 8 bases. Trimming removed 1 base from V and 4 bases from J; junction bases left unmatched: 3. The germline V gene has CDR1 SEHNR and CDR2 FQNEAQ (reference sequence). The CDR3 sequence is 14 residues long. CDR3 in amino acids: CASSLDASGYEQYF. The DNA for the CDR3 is TGTGCCAGCAGCTTAGACGCTAGCGGGTACGAGCAGTACTTC.

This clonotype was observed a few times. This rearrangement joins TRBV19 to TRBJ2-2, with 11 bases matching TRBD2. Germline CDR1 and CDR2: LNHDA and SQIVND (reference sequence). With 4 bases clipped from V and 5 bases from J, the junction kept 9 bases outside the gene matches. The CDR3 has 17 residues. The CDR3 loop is CASSKPASGRRTGELFF. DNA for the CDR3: TGTGCCAGTAGTAAACCGGCTAGCGGGAGGCGGACCGGGGAGCTGTTTTTT.

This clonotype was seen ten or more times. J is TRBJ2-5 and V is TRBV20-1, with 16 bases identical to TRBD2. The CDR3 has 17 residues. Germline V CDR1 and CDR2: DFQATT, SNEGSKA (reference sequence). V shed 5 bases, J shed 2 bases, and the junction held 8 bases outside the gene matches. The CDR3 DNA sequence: TGCAGTGCTCTCCCGGGACTAGCGGGAGGGTCTCAAGAGACCCAGTACTTC. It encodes CSALPGLAGGSQETQYF.

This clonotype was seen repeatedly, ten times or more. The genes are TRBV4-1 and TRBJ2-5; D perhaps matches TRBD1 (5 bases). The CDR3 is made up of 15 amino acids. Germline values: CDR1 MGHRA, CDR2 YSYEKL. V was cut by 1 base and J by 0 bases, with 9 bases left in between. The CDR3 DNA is TGCGCCAGCAGCCAAGTGGTGACAGACCAAGAGACCCAGTACTTC. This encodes CASSQVVTDQETQYF.